This T cell receptor beta chain was found in a study of cytomegalovirus exposure and HLA in healthy donors. Study-wide context: As released early, the data held some 80 million unique TCRs from HLA-typed donors. Regarding the study as a whole: A missense variant in DCLRE1C was later tied to TCR beta V- and J-gene trimming. Most TCR sequences were seen very rarely across donors, but some public TCRs occurred in many. Prior analysis indicated that the majority of TCR beta V segments exhibited productivity approximately 87% or approximately 30% of the time.

Both 60 Vbeta primers and 13 Jbeta primers went into the PCR. Assay: immunoSEQ multiplex PCR; the TCRdb copy retains only in-frame clones and omits some. The sample holds around 190,000 clones; approximately 90% are singletons and the top ten take around 1%. This clone appeared once. What it recognizes is unknown. Germline CDR1 reads SGHRS; CDR2 reads YFSETQ. This CDR3 is built from 14 residues. J lost 4 bases, V lost 0 bases, and 2 bases had no gene match. The source is a boy aged 2 to 10 in good health and CMV-seronegative. The chain uses TRBV5-1 and TRBJ2-7, with TRBD1 identical over 9 bases. Sequencing input: PBMCs. CDR3 nucleotides: TGCGCCAGCAGCTTGGACAGGGGGCCTTACGAGCAGTACTTC. Amino acid sequence: CASSLDRGPYEQYF.